This T cell receptor beta chain was profiled in a study of blood T cells in healthy people across ages. General study results and limits: The study found more naive CD4+ cells and higher diversity in long-lived than aged donors.

Using a J-beta primer mix together with a sample-barcoded 5' primer, a second PCR was run for about 6 to 11 cycles. One entry per CDR3 protein results from TCRdb running MiXCR on the 5' RACE reads. The table has fewer than 800,000 distinct CDR3 sequences, 21% seen once. This clonotype showed up many times. What it binds is unknown. The CDR3 extends over 15 amino acids. Looked up from germline, CDR1 is MGHRA and CDR2 is YSYEKL. Trimming cost V 1 base and J 10 bases; bases outside gene matches: 7. The chain employs TRBV4-1 and TRBJ1-6; TRBD1 aligns across 7 bases. This clonotype originated in a man in his sixties or seventies in good health. The sequenced sample consisted of blood. The CDR3 loop reads CASSQGTGAGSPLHF. CDR3 bases: TGCGCCAGCAGCCAAGGAACAGGGGCCGGCTCACCCCTCCACTTT.